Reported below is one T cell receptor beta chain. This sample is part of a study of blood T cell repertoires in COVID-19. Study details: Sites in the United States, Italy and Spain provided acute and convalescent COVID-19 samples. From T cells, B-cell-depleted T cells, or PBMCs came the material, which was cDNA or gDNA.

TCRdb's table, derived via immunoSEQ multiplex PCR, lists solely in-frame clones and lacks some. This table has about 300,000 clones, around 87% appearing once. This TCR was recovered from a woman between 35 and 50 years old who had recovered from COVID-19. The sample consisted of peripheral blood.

The CDR3 loop reads CASSAGVNNSPLHF. In DNA form, the CDR3 reads TGTGCCAGCAGCGCCGGGGTTAATAATTCACCCCTCCACTTT. V is TRBV9 and J is TRBJ1-6; D unclear. V lost 3 bases, J lost 5 bases, and 9 bases lay in between. This CDR3 is built from 14 residues. CDR1 is SGDLS and CDR2 is YYNGEE in the germline V gene.